The rows below give T cell receptor beta chains drawn from one sample of a study of blood T cells in healthy people across ages. TCRdb reprocessed the 5' RACE reads with MiXCR, giving one entry per CDR3 protein. The top ten hold 7.7% of the sample, which has about 1,800,000 distinct CDR3 sequences, roughly 28% seen once. Input material: blood. The receptors come from a woman in her 30s in good health. CDR3s include the opening cysteine and the closing phenylalanine or tryptophan. A D gene is named only where the DNA matches it firmly. Clone size, where shown, is once, few, many, or a class for clones that have expanded.

d_call,v_call,j_call,clone_size,cdr3_aa,cdr3_nt
-,TRBV5-1,TRBJ1-1,-,CASSVLATSNTEAFF,TGCGCCAGCAGCGTATTAGCAACGTCGAACACTGAAGCTTTCTTT
TRBD1,TRBV12-3/TRBV12-4,TRBJ2-4,many,CASSPRQGWTKNIQYF,TGTGCCAGCAGTCCTAGACAGGGATGGACCAAAAACATTCAGTACTTC
-,TRBV5-1,TRBJ2-4,many,CASSLEAGMPKNIQYF,TGCGCCAGCAGCTTGGAGGCAGGGATGCCCAAAAACATTCAGTACTTC
-,TRBV5-1,TRBJ2-4,many,CASSLDGADQYF,TGCGCCAGCAGCTTGGACGGGGCGGATCAGTACTTC
-,TRBV5-4,TRBJ2-7,few,CASSKGWGNYEQYF,TGTGCCAGCAGCAAGGGCTGGGGCAACTACGAGCAGTACTTC
-,TRBV9,TRBJ2-6,-,CASSVGHPGANVLTF,TGTGCCAGCAGCGTGGGACACCCTGGGGCCAACGTCCTGACTTTC
-,TRBV19,TRBJ2-7,many,CASSPGTLKSYEQYF,TGTGCCAGTAGTCCCGGGACACTGAAGTCCTACGAGCAGTACTTC
-,TRBV18,TRBJ1-2,-,CASSPSLYYGYTF,TGTGCCAGCTCACCTAGCCTGTACTATGGCTACACCTTC
TRBD1,TRBV29-1,TRBJ1-2,few,CSTQGATLYGYTF,TGCAGCACCCAGGGGGCGACCCTCTATGGCTACACCTTC
-,TRBV6-6,TRBJ1-1,-,CASRQHVTDTEAFF,TGTGCCAGCAGACAACATGTCACGGACACTGAAGCTTTCTTT
-,TRBV20-1,TRBJ1-4,-,CSARDRQLGEKLFF,TGCAGTGCTAGAGATCGGCAGTTGGGGGAAAAACTGTTTTTT
-,TRBV6-1,TRBJ2-1,many,CASSEVGGNEQFF,TGTGCCAGCAGTGAGGTAGGCGGCAATGAGCAGTTCTTC
-,TRBV29-1,TRBJ1-2,many,CSVAEGLANYGYTF,TGCAGCGTGGCCGAAGGGTTAGCTAACTATGGCTACACCTTC
-,TRBV5-5,TRBJ1-1,-,CASSSGTSKAFF,TGTGCCAGCAGCTCCGGGACTAGTAAAGCTTTCTTT
TRBD2,TRBV30,TRBJ2-5,many,CAWSSGLAEETQYF,TGTGCCTGGAGTTCGGGACTAGCTGAGGAGACCCAGTACTTC